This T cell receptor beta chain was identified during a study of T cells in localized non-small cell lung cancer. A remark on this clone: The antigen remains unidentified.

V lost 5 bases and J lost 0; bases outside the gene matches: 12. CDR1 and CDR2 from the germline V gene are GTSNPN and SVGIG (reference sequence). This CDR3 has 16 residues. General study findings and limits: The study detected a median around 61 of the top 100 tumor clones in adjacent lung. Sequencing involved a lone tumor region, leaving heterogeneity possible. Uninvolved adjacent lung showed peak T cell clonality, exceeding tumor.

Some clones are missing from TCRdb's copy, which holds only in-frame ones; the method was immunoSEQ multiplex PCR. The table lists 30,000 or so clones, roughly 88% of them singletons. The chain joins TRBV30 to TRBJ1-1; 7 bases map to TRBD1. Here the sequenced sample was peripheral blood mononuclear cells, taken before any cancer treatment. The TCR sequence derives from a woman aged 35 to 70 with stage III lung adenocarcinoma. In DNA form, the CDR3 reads TGTGCCTGGGGTTTAAGGGACAGCCCTTTGAACACTGAAGCTTTCTTT. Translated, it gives CAWGLRDSPLNTEAFF.